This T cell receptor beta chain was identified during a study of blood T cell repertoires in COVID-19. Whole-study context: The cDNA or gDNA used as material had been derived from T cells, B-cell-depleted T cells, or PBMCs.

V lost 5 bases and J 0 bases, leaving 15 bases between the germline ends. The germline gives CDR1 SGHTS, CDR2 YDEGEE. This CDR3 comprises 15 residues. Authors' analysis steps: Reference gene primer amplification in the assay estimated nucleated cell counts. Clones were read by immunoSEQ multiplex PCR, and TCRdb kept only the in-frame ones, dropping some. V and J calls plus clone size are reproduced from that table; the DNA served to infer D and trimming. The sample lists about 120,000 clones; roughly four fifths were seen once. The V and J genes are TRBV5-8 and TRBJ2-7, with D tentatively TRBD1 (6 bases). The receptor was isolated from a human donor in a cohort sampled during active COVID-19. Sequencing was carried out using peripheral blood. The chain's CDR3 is CASRYLEGDSYEQYF. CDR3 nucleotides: TGTGCCAGCAGATATCTCGAGGGGGACTCCTACGAGCAGTACTTC.